A single sample gave rise to the 9 T cell receptor beta chains below, sequenced in a study of Ad26.COV2.S vaccination and SARS-CoV-2 variants. Treatment defined: roughly 20 received Ad26.COV2.S at low or high dose, single or two shots; about 5 received placebo; per-sample allocation not given. Samples came from day 63 after the first vaccine or placebo injection. Repertoires were generated with immunoSEQ multiplex PCR, while TCRdb's copy carries only in-frame clones and drops some. The sample holds 350,000 to 400,000 clones, approximately 89% seen once. The material sequenced was peripheral blood, taken in a trial of Ad26.COV2.S vaccine versus placebo. These receptors were taken from a person aged 18-60 years who received the Ad26.COV2.S COVID-19 vaccine or a placebo.

The J gene is TRBJ1-5, the V gene TRBV2; maybe TRBD1 (6 bases). This CDR3 is 13 amino acids long. Germline V lookup: CDR1 SNHLY, CDR2 FYNNEI. The V gene lost 7 bases and the J gene lost 6 bases, with 13 bases spanning the gap. CDR3 in amino acids: CASNREGVQPQHF. For the CDR3, the DNA is TGTGCCAGCAACAGGGAGGGAGTTCAGCCCCAGCATTTT.

This clone was counted a single time. V and J are TRBV27 and TRBJ1-4; D might be TRBD1 (5 bases). From germline, CDR1 is MNHEY and CDR2 SMNVEV (reference sequence). The CDR3 totals 15 residues. V gave up 3 bases and J gave up 7 bases, with 15 bases separating them. In DNA, the CDR3 is TGTGCCAGCAGTTTCGAGGGGACCGTGGGTGAAAAACTGTTTTTT. It yields the protein CASSFEGTVGEKLFF.

The chain couples TRBV5-4 to TRBJ1-1; D unresolved. The CDR3 runs 13 residues. Germline V gives CDR1 SGHNT, CDR2 YYREEE (reference sequence). V lost 1 base and J lost 4, with 8 bases in between. The DNA of the CDR3 is TGTGCCAGCAGCTTGCGAGGGAGCACTGAAGCTTTCTTT. This translates into CASSLRGSTEAFF.

The chain recombines TRBV12-3 or TRBV12-4 with TRBJ2-1; D gene unclear. The CDR3 has 13 residues. V dropped 8 bases and J dropped 2 bases, with 10 bases sitting between them. Written as DNA, the CDR3 is TGTGCCAGCGGCGGTCCTGCCTACAATGAGCAGTTCTTC. It encodes CASGGPAYNEQFF.

CDR3 in DNA: TGTGCCAGCAGCATTTCACAGGGTTTCCATGGCTACACCTTC. It yields the protein CASSISQGFHGYTF. V is TRBV5-6 and J is TRBJ1-2; maybe TRBD1 (6 bases). V gave up 4 bases and J gave up 6 bases, with 16 bases separating them. CDR1 and CDR2 (germline): SGHDT, YYEEEE. CDR3 length: 14 amino acids.

This chain uses TRBV7-9 with TRBJ2-2; no clear D. The CDR3 covers 17 residues. With 5 bases removed from V and 2 bases from J, the gap between germline ends came to 18 bases. Germline values: CDR1 SEHNR, CDR2 FQNEAQ (reference sequence). The CDR3 DNA sequence: TGTGCCAGCAGCCCAGCCTGGGTGGCAGTCAACACCGGGGAGCTGTTTTTT. As protein: CASSPAWVAVNTGELFF.

The gene calls are TRBV9 and TRBJ2-1; D is ambiguous. The CDR3 consists of 12 residues. V lost 4 bases, J lost 0 bases, and 2 bases lay in between. The germline V gene encodes CDR1 SGDLS and CDR2 YYNGEE. DNA for the CDR3: TGTGCCAGCAGCCGCTCCTACAATGAGCAGTTCTTC. Its translation: CASSRSYNEQFF.

This sequence joins TRBV29-1 and TRBJ2-5, with a weak D call TRBD1 (5 bases). The CDR3 has 12 amino acids. CDR1 and CDR2 from the germline V gene are SQVTM and ANQGSEA. The germline V and J ends were trimmed by 4 bases and 4 bases, with 10 bases remaining between them. CDR3 sequence reads: CSVVSQGETQYF. DNA for the CDR3: TGCAGCGTTGTTTCTCAGGGAGAGACCCAGTACTTC.

CDR3 residues: CAPPRTGALVGNTIYF. As DNA, the CDR3 is TGTGCCCCCCCTCGCACAGGGGCCCTTGTTGGAAACACCATATATTTT. V is TRBV10-3 and J is TRBJ1-3; 7 positions agree with TRBD1. The J segment lost 3 bases and the V segment lost 11 bases, leaving 16 bases of the junction unmatched. Germline-derived CDR1 and CDR2 are ENHRY and SYGVKD. The CDR3 is 16 residues long.